Sequencing of this T cell receptor (beta chain) was carried out in a study of human versus mouse CDR3 diversity and MHC coevolution. Study in general: Reported immunoSEQ sensitivity was one in 200,000 T cells, with reduced amplification bias. Points from the study as a whole: Humans had the largest estimated TCR beta repertoire, around 1.6 million clonotypes. On average, humans showed more CDR3 deletions and insertions than mice.

CDR1 and CDR2 from the germline V gene are SGHAT and FQNNGV. This CDR3 contains 14 residues. Trimming stripped 5 bases from V and 3 bases from J, with 13 bases between. As regards this clone: Its antigen is as yet unknown.

The data were produced by immunoSEQ multiplex PCR, yet TCRdb's version contains in-frame clones alone and is incomplete. Counted here are tens of thousands of clones, around 93% occurring once; the ten biggest clones make up 1.3% to 1.5%. This chain uses TRBV11-2 with TRBJ1-1, with D maybe TRBD1 (6 bases). This receptor was identified in a person aged 25 to 69 in good health. The sequencing sample was made of naive CD4+ T cells from blood. The sample's subset: CD45RO-negative CD62L-positive naive CD4 T cells. The CDR3 coding sequence is TGTGCCAGCAGCCCCGACAGGCAAGACACTGAAGCTTTCTTT. Translating it yields CASSPDRQDTEAFF.